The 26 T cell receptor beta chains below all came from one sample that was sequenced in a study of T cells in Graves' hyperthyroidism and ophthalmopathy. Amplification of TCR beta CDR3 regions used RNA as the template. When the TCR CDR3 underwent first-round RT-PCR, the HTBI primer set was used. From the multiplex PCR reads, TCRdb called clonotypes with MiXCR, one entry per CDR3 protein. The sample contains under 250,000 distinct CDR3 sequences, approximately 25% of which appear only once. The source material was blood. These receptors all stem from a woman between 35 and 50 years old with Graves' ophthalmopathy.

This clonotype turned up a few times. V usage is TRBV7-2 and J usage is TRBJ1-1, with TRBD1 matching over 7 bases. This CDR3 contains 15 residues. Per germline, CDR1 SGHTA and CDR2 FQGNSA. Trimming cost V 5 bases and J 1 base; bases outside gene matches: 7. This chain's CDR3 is CASSKRTGSNTEAFF. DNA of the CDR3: TGTGCCAGCAGCAAAAGGACAGGTTCGAACACTGAAGCTTTCTTT.

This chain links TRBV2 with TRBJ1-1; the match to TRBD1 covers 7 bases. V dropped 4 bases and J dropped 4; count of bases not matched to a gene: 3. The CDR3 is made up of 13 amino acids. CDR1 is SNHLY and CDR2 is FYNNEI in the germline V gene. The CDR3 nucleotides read TGTGCCAGCAGTGTTAGGGACAGCACTGAAGCTTTCTTT. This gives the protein CASSVRDSTEAFF.

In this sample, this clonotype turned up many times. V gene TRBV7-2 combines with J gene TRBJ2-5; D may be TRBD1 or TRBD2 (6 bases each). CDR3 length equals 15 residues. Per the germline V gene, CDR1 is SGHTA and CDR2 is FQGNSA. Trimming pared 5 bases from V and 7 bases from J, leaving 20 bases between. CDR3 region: CASSLNWGALGTQYF. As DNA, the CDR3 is TGTGCCAGCAGCCTCAATTGGGGGGCCTTGGGGACCCAGTACTTC.

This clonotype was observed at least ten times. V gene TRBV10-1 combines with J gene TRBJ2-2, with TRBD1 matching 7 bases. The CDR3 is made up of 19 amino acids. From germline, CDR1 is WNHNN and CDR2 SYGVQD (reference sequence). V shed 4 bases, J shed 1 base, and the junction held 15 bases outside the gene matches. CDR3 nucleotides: TGCGCCAGCAGTGGAGTGACAGGGCCACCCCGAAAGAACACCGGGGAGCTGTTTTTT. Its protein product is CASSGVTGPPRKNTGELFF.

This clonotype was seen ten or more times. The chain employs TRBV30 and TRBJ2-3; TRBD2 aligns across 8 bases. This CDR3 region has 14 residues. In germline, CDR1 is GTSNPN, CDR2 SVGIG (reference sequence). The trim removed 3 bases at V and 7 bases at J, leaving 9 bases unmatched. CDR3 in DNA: TGTGCCTGGAGCCCAAAGCGGGAGTGGAATACGCAGTATTTT. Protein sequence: CAWSPKREWNTQYF. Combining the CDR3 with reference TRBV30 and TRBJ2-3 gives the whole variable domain SQTIHQWPATLVQPVGSPLSLECTVEGTSNPNLYWYRQAAGRGLQLLFYSVGIGQISSEVPQNLSASRPQDRQFILSSKKLLLSDSGFYLCAWSPKREWNTQYFGPGTRLTVL.

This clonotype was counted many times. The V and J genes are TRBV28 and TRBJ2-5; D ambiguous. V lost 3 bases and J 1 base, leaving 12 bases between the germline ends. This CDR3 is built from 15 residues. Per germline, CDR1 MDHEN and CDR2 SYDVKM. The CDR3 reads CASSFGQSFQETQYF. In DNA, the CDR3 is TGTGCCAGCAGTTTTGGGCAGTCTTTCCAAGAGACCCAGTACTTC.

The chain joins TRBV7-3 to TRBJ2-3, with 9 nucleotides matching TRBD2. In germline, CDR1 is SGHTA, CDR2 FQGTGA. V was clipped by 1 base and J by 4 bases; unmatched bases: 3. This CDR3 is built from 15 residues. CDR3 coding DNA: TGTGCCAGCAGCTTAATAGCGGGAGTGGCAGATACGCAGTATTTT. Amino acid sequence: CASSLIAGVADTQYF.

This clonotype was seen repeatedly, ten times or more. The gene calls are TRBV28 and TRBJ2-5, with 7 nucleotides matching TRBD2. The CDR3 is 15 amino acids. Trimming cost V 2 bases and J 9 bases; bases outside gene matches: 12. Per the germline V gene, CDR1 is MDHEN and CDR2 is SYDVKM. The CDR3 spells CASSLQPRGGRAQYF. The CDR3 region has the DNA TGTGCCAGCAGTTTACAACCCCGGGGCGGGAGAGCCCAGTACTTC.

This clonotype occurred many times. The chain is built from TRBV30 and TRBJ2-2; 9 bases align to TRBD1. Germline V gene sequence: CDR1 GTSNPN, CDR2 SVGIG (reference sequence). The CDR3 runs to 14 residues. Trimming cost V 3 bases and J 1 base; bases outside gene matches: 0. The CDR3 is CAWRGQGNTGELFF. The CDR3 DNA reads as TGTGCCTGGAGGGGACAGGGGAACACCGGGGAGCTGTTTTTT.

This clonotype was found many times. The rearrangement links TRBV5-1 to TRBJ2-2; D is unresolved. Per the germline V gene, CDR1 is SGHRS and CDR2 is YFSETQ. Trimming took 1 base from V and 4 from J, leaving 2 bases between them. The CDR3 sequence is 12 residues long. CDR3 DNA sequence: TGCGCCAGCAGCTTGCTCACCGGGGAGCTGTTTTTT. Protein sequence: CASSLLTGELFF.

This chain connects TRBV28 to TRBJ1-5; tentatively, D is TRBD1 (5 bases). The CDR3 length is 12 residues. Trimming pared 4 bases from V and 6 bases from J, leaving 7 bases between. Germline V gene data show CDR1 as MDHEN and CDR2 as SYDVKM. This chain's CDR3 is CASSYRFQPQHF. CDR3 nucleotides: TGTGCCAGCAGTTACAGGTTTCAGCCCCAGCATTTT.

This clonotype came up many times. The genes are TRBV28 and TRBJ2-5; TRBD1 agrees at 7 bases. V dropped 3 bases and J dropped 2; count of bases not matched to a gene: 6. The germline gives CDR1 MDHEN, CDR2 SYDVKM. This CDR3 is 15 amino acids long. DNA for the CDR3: TGTGCCAGCAGTTTGCCTACAGGGGCGCAAGAGACCCAGTACTTC. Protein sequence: CASSLPTGAQETQYF.

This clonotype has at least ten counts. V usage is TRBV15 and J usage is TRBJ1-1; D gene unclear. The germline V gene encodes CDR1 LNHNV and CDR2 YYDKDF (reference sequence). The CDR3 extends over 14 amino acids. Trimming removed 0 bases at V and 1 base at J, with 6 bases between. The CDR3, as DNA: TGTGCCACCAGCAGAGAGGGGAGGAACACTGAAGCTTTCTTT. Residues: CATSREGRNTEAFF.

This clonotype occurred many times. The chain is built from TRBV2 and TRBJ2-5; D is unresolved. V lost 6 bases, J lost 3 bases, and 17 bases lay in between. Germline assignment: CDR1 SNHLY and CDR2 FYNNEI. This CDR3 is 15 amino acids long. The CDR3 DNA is TGTGCCAGCAGAAATAGTGACTTCGAAGAAGAGACCCAGTACTTC. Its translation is CASRNSDFEEETQYF.

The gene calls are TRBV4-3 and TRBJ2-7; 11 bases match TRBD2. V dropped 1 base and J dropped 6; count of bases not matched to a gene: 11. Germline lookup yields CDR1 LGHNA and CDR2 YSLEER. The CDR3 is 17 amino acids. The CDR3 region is CASSQASSGRTRSEQYF. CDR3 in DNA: TGCGCCAGCAGCCAAGCTTCTAGCGGGAGGACACGTAGCGAGCAGTACTTC.

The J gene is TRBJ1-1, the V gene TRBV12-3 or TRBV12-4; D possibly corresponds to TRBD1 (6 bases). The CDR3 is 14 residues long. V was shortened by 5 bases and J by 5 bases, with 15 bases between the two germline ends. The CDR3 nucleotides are TGTGCCAGCAGTCCACGTCAGGGGCAAACTGAAGCTTTCTTT. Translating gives CASSPRQGQTEAFF.

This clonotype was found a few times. The CDR3: CASSNSGQVLTPLHF. The CDR3 DNA follows: TGTGCCAGCAGTAATTCGGGACAGGTCCTTACACCCCTCCACTTT. The J gene is TRBJ1-6, the V gene TRBV6-5, with 8 bases fitting TRBD1. V lost 5 bases to trimming and J lost 11 bases; unmatched junction nucleotides: 11. From germline, CDR1 is MNHEY and CDR2 SVGAGI. This CDR3 contains 15 residues.

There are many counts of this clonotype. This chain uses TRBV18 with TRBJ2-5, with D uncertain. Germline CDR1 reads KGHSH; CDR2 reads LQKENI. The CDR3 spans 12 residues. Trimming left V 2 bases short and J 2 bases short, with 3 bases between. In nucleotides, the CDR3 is TGTGCCAGCTCACCAACACAAGAGACCCAGTACTTC. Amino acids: CASSPTQETQYF.

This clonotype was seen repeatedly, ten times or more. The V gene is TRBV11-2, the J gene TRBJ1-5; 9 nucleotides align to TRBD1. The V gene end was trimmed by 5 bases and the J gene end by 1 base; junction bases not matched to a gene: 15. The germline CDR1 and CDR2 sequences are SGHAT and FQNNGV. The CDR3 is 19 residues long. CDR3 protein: CASSREGGGTGISNQPQHF. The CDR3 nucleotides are TGTGCCAGCAGCAGAGAGGGAGGGGGGACAGGGATCAGCAATCAGCCCCAGCATTTT.

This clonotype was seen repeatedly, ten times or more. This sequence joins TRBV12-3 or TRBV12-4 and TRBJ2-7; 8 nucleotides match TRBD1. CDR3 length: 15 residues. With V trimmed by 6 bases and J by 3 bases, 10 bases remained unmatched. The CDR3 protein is CASRKDRGDLYEQYF. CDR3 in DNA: TGTGCCAGCAGAAAAGACAGGGGCGACCTCTACGAGCAGTACTTC.

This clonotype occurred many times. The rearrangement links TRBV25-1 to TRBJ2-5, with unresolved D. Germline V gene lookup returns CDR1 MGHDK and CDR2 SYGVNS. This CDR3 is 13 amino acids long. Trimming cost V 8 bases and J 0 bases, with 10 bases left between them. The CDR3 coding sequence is TGTGCCAGCCTTAGTTGGAACCAAGAGACCCAGTACTTC. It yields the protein CASLSWNQETQYF.

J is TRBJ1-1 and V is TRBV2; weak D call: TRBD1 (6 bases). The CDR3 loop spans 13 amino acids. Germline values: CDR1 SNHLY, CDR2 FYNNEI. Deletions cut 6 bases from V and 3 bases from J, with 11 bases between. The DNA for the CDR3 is TGTGCCAGCAGAGGGGGGTTGGACACTGAAGCTTTCTTT. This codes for CASRGGLDTEAFF.

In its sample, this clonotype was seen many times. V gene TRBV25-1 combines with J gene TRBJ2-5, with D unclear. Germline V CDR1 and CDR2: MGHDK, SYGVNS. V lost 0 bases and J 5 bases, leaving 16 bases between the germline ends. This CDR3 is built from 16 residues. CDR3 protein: CASSEYRRPGGETQYF. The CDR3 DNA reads TGTGCCAGCAGTGAATATAGGAGACCCGGTGGGGAGACCCAGTACTTC.

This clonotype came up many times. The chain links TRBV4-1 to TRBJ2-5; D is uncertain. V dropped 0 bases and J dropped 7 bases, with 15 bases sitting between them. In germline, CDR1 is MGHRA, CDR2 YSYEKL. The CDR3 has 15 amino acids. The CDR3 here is CASSQDDSRIGTQYF. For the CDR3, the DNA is TGCGCCAGCAGCCAAGATGACTCACGTATAGGGACCCAGTACTTC.

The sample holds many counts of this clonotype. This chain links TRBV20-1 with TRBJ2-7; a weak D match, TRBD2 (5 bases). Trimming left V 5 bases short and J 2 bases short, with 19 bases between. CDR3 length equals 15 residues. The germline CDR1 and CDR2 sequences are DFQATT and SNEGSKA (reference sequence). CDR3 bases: TGCAGTGCTGAAAACCCAGGAGCGGAGGCCTACGAGCAGTACTTC. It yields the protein CSAENPGAEAYEQYF.

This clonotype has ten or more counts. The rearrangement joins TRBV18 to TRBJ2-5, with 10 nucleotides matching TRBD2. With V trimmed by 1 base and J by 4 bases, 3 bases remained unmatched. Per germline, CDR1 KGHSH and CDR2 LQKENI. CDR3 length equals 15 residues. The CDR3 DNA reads TGTGCCAGCTCACCACTCCTAGCGGGAGTAGAGACCCAGTACTTC. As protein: CASSPLLAGVETQYF.